These 21 T cell receptor beta chains were all obtained from the same sample, sequenced in a study of blood T cell repertoires in COVID-19. Sequencing was performed with immunoSEQ multiplex PCR; in TCRdb, only in-frame clones are kept and a portion is missing. This sample has roughly 250,000 clones, with roughly 82% found just once. Source material: peripheral blood. Receptors were obtained from a woman aged 80 or over with active or convalescent COVID-19.

V usage is TRBV7-6 and J usage is TRBJ2-7; TRBD2 might be the D (6 bases). Looked up from germline, CDR1 is SGHVS and CDR2 is FNYEAQ. The length of the CDR3 is 13 residues. The ends were cut back, 6 bases at V and 12 bases at J, with 21 bases in the middle. The CDR3 DNA is TGTGCCAGCAGTTATCACCCGGAGGGCGAGATGTACTTC. As protein: CASSYHPEGEMYF.

The V call is TRBV10-3, the J call TRBJ1-6; TRBD1 might be the D (5 bases). Germline values: CDR1 ENHRY, CDR2 SYGVKD. CDR3 size: 15 residues. Trimming removed 0 bases at V and 7 bases at J, with 10 bases between. CDR3 sequence: CAISESGAENSPLHF. CDR3 coding DNA: TGTGCCATCAGTGAGTCTGGGGCAGAGAATTCACCCCTCCACTTT.

This clone occurred once. The V and J genes are TRBV7-2 and TRBJ2-7; TRBD2 agrees at 13 bases. With V trimmed by 5 bases and J by 7 bases, 5 bases remained unmatched. The CDR3 is 14 amino acids. Germline CDR1 reads SGHTA; CDR2 reads FQGNSA. The CDR3 region has the DNA TGTGCCAGCAGCCGGACTAGCGGGAGTAGAGAGCAGTACTTC. Translation gives CASSRTSGSREQYF.

The V call is TRBV28, the J call TRBJ1-1; TRBD1 aligns across 7 bases. CDR3 size: 16 residues. Trimming removed 6 bases from V and 6 bases from J; junction bases left unmatched: 16. Germline assignment: CDR1 MDHEN and CDR2 SYDVKM. DNA for the CDR3: TGTGCCAGCAGCCTCACCGCCTGGACAGGACGCCCTGAAGCTTTCTTT. Protein sequence: CASSLTAWTGRPEAFF. The full variable domain, in which reference TRBV28 and TRBJ1-1 provide the parts outside the CDR3, is DVKVTQSSRYLVKRTGEKVFLECVQDMDHENMFWYRQDPGLGLRLIYFSYDVKMKEKGDIPEGYSVSREKKERFSLILESASTNQTSMYLCASSLTAWTGRPEAFFGQGTRLTVV.

This clone was picked up a small number of times. V and J are TRBV2 and TRBJ1-5; TRBD1 matches 8 bases. Per the germline V gene, CDR1 is SNHLY and CDR2 is FYNNEI. The V segment lost 5 bases and the J segment 3 bases; nucleotides outside the gene matches: 6. The CDR3 is made up of 15 amino acids. CDR3 loop: CASSSDRGANQPQHF. As DNA, the CDR3 is TGTGCCAGCAGTTCCGACAGGGGCGCCAATCAGCCCCAGCATTTT.

The V call is TRBV19, the J call TRBJ1-1; D is possibly TRBD1 (6 bases). V lost 4 bases to trimming and J lost 5 bases, with 17 bases between them. Germline CDR1 LNHDA, CDR2 SQIVND (reference sequence). The CDR3 totals 15 residues. CDR3 in DNA: TGTGCCAGTAGTACCCGACAGGTCCCAGGGACTGAAGCTTTCTTT. Protein: CASSTRQVPGTEAFF.

This clone is a singleton in its sample. The rearrangement links TRBV6-4 to TRBJ1-2; 7 bases are shared with TRBD1. The CDR3 loop spans 15 amino acids. The germline V gene encodes CDR1 MRHNA and CDR2 SNTAGT. Trimming took 4 bases from V and 7 from J; bases not matched to a gene: 12. The CDR3 protein is CASSAQNRGGVGYTF. CDR3 DNA sequence: TGTGCCAGCAGTGCCCAGAACAGGGGAGGCGTTGGCTACACCTTC.

The V gene is TRBV11-3, the J gene TRBJ2-1, with TRBD1 identical over 11 bases. The CDR3 has 15 residues. Germline assignment: CDR1 SGHNT and CDR2 YENEEA. Losses at the gene ends were 3 bases for V and 6 bases for J; bases not matched to a gene: 4. The CDR3, as DNA: TGTGCCAGCAGCTTCGGACAGGGGGCGTTCAATGAGCAGTTCTTC. Translation: CASSFGQGAFNEQFF.

J is TRBJ1-2 and V is TRBV6-6, with unresolved D. Germline-derived CDR1 and CDR2 are MNHNY and SVGAGI (reference sequence). V was clipped by 5 bases and J by 8 bases, with 9 bases between them. The length of the CDR3 is 11 residues. The CDR3 spells CASSEGGGYTF. The CDR3 DNA reads TGTGCCAGCAGTGAGGGTGGGGGCTACACCTTC.

The J gene is TRBJ1-2, the V gene TRBV12-3 or TRBV12-4; no clear D. V lost 6 bases to trimming and J lost 4 bases, with 9 bases between them. CDR3 length equals 12 residues. The CDR3 reads CASRVASYGYTF. CDR3 nucleotide sequence: TGTGCCAGCAGGGTGGCTAGCTATGGCTACACCTTC.

This chain uses TRBV2 with TRBJ2-7; D remains ambiguous. CDR3 length: 12 residues. Between the trimmed V and J ends, which lost 5 bases and 3 bases, there was a span of 8 bases. The germline gives CDR1 SNHLY, CDR2 FYNNEI. The CDR3 nucleotides are TGTGCCAGCAGTTTAGAGAACTACGAGCAGTACTTC. Translating gives CASSLENYEQYF.

This clone was counted at least ten times. This sequence joins TRBV30 and TRBJ1-3; D is ambiguous. The CDR3 spans 14 residues. With 2 bases removed from V and 3 bases from J, the gap between germline ends came to 11 bases. The germline V gene encodes CDR1 GTSNPN and CDR2 SVGIG (reference sequence). The CDR3, as DNA: TGTGCCTGGAGTCCCACAGCAATTGGAAACACCATATATTTT. Its protein is CAWSPTAIGNTIYF.

The gene calls are TRBV28 and TRBJ2-3; the D gene is possibly TRBD2 (6 bases). Deletions cut 3 bases from V and 0 bases from J, with 10 bases between. The germline CDR1 and CDR2 sequences are MDHEN and SYDVKM. The CDR3 spans 15 residues. The CDR3, as DNA: TGTGCCAGCAGTTTGGAGGGACCAAGCACAGATACGCAGTATTTT. Its translation is CASSLEGPSTDTQYF.

The rearrangement links TRBV3-1 (or the pseudogene TRBV3-2) to TRBJ2-1; 9 bases align to TRBD2. Germline V CDR1 and CDR2: LGHDT, YNNKEL (reference sequence). The CDR3 runs to 16 residues. The V segment lost 0 bases and the J segment 4 bases; nucleotides outside the gene matches: 4. CDR3 nucleotide sequence: TGTGCCAGCAGCCAAGATGCGGGAGGGACTTACAATGAGCAGTTCTTC. Translated: CASSQDAGGTYNEQFF.

The rearrangement joins TRBV5-1 to TRBJ2-2; 8 positions agree with TRBD2. Germline V CDR1 and CDR2: SGHRS, YFSETQ. CDR3 length equals 15 residues. Losses at the gene ends were 2 bases for V and 5 bases for J; bases not matched to a gene: 5. CDR3 bases: TGCGCCAGCAGCTTTGCGACTAGCGAGACCGGGGAGCTGTTTTTT. Translated, it gives CASSFATSETGELFF.

The chain's CDR3 is CASSYPTSGVVAYEQYF. The CDR3 DNA reads TGTGCCAGCAGTTACCCCACTAGCGGAGTCGTAGCCTACGAGCAGTACTTC. The rearrangement joins TRBV6-2 or TRBV6-3 to TRBJ2-7, with 8 positions matching TRBD2. Per the germline V gene, CDR1 is MNHEY and CDR2 is SVGEGT. This CDR3 spans 17 amino acids. The V segment lost 2 bases and the J segment 2 bases; nucleotides outside the gene matches: 11.

The chain carries TRBV28 and TRBJ1-2; possible D gene TRBD1, 5 bases. The CDR3 contains 13 residues. V lost 7 bases and J lost 3, with 12 bases in between. CDR1 is MDHEN and CDR2 is SYDVKM in the germline V gene. The CDR3 DNA is TGTGCCAGCACGGGGGGTATTGACTATGGCTACACCTTC. Translation gives CASTGGIDYGYTF.

The chain joins TRBV6-5 to TRBJ2-3, with D possibly matching TRBD2 (7 bases). Deletions cut 6 bases from V and 5 bases from J, with 15 bases between. The CDR3 is 14 amino acids. Germline CDR1 is MNHEY and CDR2 is SVGAGI. CDR3 amino acids: CASRSGGWGDTQYF. In nucleotides, the CDR3 is TGTGCCAGCAGGTCGGGGGGCTGGGGAGATACGCAGTATTTT.

The V and J genes are TRBV19 and TRBJ2-1; the match to TRBD2 covers 9 bases. The germline gives CDR1 LNHDA, CDR2 SQIVND (reference sequence). The CDR3 is made up of 15 amino acids. J gave up 4 bases and V 3 bases, and 4 bases lay outside the gene matches. Written as DNA, the CDR3 is TGTGCCAGTAGTATCGGTGCGGGGGGGTACAATGAGCAGTTCTTC. Translation gives CASSIGAGGYNEQFF.

This chain uses TRBV18 with TRBJ1-5; D is possibly TRBD1 (6 bases). The V end lost 6 bases, the J end lost 3 bases, and 15 bases lay between the germline ends. Germline CDR1 is KGHSH and CDR2 is LQKENI. This CDR3 is built from 15 residues. CDR3 region: CASSPESGANQPQHF. The CDR3 region has the DNA TGTGCCAGCTCTCCCGAGTCAGGGGCCAATCAGCCCCAGCATTTT.

The chain carries TRBV19 and TRBJ2-7; tentatively, D is TRBD1 (5 bases). Germline V CDR1 and CDR2: LNHDA, SQIVND (reference sequence). The CDR3 runs to 14 residues. Trimming removed 4 bases from V and 3 bases from J, with 13 bases in between. The CDR3 DNA sequence: TGTGCCAGTAGTAGACGACAGCGAGACTACGAGCAGTACTTC. Translated, it gives CASSRRQRDYEQYF.